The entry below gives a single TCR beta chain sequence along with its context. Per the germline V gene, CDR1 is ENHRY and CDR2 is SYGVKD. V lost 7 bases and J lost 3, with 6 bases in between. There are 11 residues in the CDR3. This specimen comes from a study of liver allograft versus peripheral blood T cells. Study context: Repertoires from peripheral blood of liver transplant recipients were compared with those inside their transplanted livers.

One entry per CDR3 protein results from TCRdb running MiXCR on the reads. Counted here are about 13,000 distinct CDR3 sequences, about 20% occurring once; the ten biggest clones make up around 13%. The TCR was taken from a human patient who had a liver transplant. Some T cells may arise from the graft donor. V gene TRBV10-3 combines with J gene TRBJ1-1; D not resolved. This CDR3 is CAIMRDTEAFF. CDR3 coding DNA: TGTGCCATCATGCGGGACACTGAAGCTTTCTTT.